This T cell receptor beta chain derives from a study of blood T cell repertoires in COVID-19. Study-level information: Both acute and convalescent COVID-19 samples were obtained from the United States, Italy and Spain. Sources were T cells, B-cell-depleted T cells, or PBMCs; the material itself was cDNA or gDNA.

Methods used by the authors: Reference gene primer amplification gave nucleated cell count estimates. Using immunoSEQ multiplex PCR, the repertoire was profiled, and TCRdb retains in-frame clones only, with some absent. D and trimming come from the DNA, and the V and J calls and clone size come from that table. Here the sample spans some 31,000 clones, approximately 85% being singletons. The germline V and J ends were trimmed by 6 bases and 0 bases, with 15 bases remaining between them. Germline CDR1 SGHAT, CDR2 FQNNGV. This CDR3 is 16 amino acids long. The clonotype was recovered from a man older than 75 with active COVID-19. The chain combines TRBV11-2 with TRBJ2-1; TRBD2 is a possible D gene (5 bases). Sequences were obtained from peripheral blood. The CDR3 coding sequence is TGTGCCAGCAGTTTCAGCGGAACGAGCTCCTACAATGAGCAGTTCTTC. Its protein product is CASSFSGTSSYNEQFF.